These 32 T cell receptor beta chains were all obtained from the same sample, sequenced in a study of low-dose radiotherapy and immunotherapy resistance in tumors. Primers targeting TRAV and TRBV primed first-strand cDNA, covering alpha and beta chains. Over approximately 20 PCR cycles, TCRs were amplified from a constant-region primer and V-primer adapter. TCRdb recomputed calls from the reads with MiXCR, one row per CDR3 protein. The sample has about 20,000 distinct CDR3 sequences; 74% are singletons. These receptors all come from a human donor with advanced metastatic prostate, ovarian, gallbladder or colorectal cancer (not recorded which). This table probably holds off-target reads from a library built for another chain.

The V gene is TRBV5-1, the J gene TRBJ2-7, with a tentative D call TRBD1 (5 bases). The V gene lost 4 bases and the J gene lost 5 bases, with 16 bases spanning the gap. The germline V gene has CDR1 SGHRS and CDR2 YFSETQ. The CDR3 loop spans 14 amino acids. CDR3 sequence (DNA): TGCGCCAGCAGCCCCCAGGGCCTACCCGACGAGCAGTACTTC. Translated, it gives CASSPQGLPDEQYF.

This clonotype has more than one count but fewer than ten. The chain carries TRBV28 and TRBJ1-5; tentative D call: TRBD1 (5 bases). V was pared by 7 bases and J by 1 base, with 14 bases between. CDR1 and CDR2 (germline): MDHEN, SYDVKM. The CDR3 loop spans 15 amino acids. DNA of the CDR3: TGTGCCAGCACCGGGGTGGAGGGGAGCAATCAGCCCCAGCATTTT. Its protein product is CASTGVEGSNQPQHF.

This chain joins TRBV19 and TRBJ2-3; unclear D gene. Germline CDR1 reads LNHDA; CDR2 reads SQIVND (reference sequence). V lost 6 bases to trimming and J lost 3 bases, with 10 bases between them. This CDR3 has 13 amino acids. The CDR3 sequence: CASSLLGTDTQYF. The CDR3 DNA is TGTGCCAGTAGCCTCCTGGGAACAGATACGCAGTATTTT.

The CDR3 DNA is TGTGCCAGCAGCATACCGGGACTAAACACCGGGGAGCTGTTTTTT. Its protein product is CASSIPGLNTGELFF. This rearrangement joins TRBV5-4 to TRBJ2-2; 7 bases agree with TRBD2. In germline, CDR1 is SGHNT, CDR2 YYREEE (reference sequence). Trimming removed 4 bases from V and 2 bases from J; junction bases left unmatched: 5. There are 15 residues in the CDR3.

This clonotype was seen a handful of times. V and J are TRBV6-2 or TRBV6-3 and TRBJ1-5; D gene uncertain. The V and J ends lost 5 bases and 4 bases respectively, with 12 bases between them. The CDR3 is 14 amino acids. CDR1 and CDR2 from the germline V gene are MNHEY and SVGEGT. Written as DNA, the CDR3 is TGTGCCAGCAGTGCCCCGGCCCTAAATCAGCCCCAGCATTTT. Its translation is CASSAPALNQPQHF.

This clonotype appeared once. The V gene is TRBV5-4, the J gene TRBJ2-3; D is ambiguous. V dropped 0 bases and J dropped 6 bases, with 11 bases sitting between them. The CDR3 contains 14 residues. CDR1 is SGHNT and CDR2 is YYREEE in the germline V gene (reference sequence). CDR3 loop: CASSLVGLLDTQYF. The CDR3 DNA reads TGTGCCAGCAGCTTGGTCGGCCTCTTGGATACGCAGTATTTT. The complete variable domain, with remaining parts taken from reference TRBV5-4 and TRBJ2-3, reads ETGVTQSPTHLIKTRGQQVTLRCSSQSGHNTVSWYQQALGQGPQFIFQYYREEENGRGNFPPRFSGLQFPNYSSELNVNALELDDSALYLCASSLVGLLDTQYFGPGTRLTVL.

The chain combines TRBV5-1 with TRBJ2-1; D is perhaps TRBD1 (5 bases). Per germline, CDR1 SGHRS and CDR2 YFSETQ. With 5 bases removed from V and 6 bases from J, the gap between germline ends came to 15 bases. The CDR3 is 14 residues long. The CDR3 nucleotides read TGCGCCAGCAGAGTATCAGGGCCAACCAATGAGCAGTTCTTC. Its protein product is CASRVSGPTNEQFF.

This rearrangement joins TRBV9 to TRBJ2-3; D is undetermined. This CDR3 comprises 14 residues. CDR1 and CDR2 from the germline V gene are SGDLS and YYNGEE. Trimming took off 0 bases at V and 6 bases at J, with 11 bases between the two ends. CDR3 in DNA: TGTGCCAGCAGCGTAGAAGGCATTTCGGATACGCAGTATTTT. Amino acids: CASSVEGISDTQYF.

The chain uses TRBV24-1 and TRBJ1-2, with unresolved D. Germline loops: CDR1 KGHDR, CDR2 SFDVKD. Trimming took 4 bases from V and 4 from J, leaving 9 bases between them. This CDR3 has 13 residues. For the CDR3, the DNA is TGTGCCACCAGTGAGAAGCGATCCTATGGCTACACCTTC. Translating gives CATSEKRSYGYTF.

A word on this clonotype: At one boundary the junction diverges from the germline segment, which might be a read error. The gene calls are TRBV30 and TRBJ2-7, with 7 nucleotides matching TRBD1. The CDR3 is made up of 12 amino acids. Germline loops: CDR1 GTSNPN, CDR2 SVGIG (reference sequence). As DNA, the CDR3 is TGTGCCTGGAGTGAGGGGGCGGCCCGAGGGAACTTC. This encodes CAWSEGAARGNF.

The chain carries TRBV4-3 and TRBJ1-6; TRBD1 matches at 11 bases. V lost 2 bases and J lost 7; bases outside the gene matches: 4. This CDR3 is 16 amino acids long. The germline V gene encodes CDR1 LGHNA and CDR2 YSLEER. CDR3 in amino acids: CASSQSGQGANSPLHF. DNA of the CDR3: TGCGCCAGCAGCCAATCCGGACAGGGGGCGAATTCACCCCTCCACTTT.

This chain uses TRBV6-2 or TRBV6-3 with TRBJ2-5; D tentatively reads TRBD1 or TRBD2 (5 bases each). The V end lost 8 bases, the J end lost 5 bases, and 27 bases lay between the germline ends. There are 17 residues in the CDR3. Per germline, CDR1 MNHEY and CDR2 SVGEGT. The CDR3 here is CASSLGLWDGSAETQYF. The CDR3 nucleotides read TGTGCCAGCTCTCTAGGATTGTGGGACGGTTCCGCGGAGACCCAGTACTTC.

V is TRBV5-6 and J is TRBJ2-7; D is possibly TRBD2 (6 bases). The CDR3 totals 14 residues. Trimming left V 1 base short and J 9 bases short, with 17 bases between. In germline, CDR1 is SGHDT, CDR2 YYEEEE. This chain's CDR3 is CASSLLGSEFVQYF. The CDR3 nucleotides read TGTGCCAGCAGCTTGCTCGGGAGTGAGTTCGTGCAGTACTTC.

This clonotype was observed a few times. This chain joins TRBV27 and TRBJ1-2; a possible D gene is TRBD1 (6 bases). Per the germline V gene, CDR1 is MNHEY and CDR2 is SMNVEV (reference sequence). The CDR3 length is 16 residues. V lost 4 bases, J lost 13 bases, and 28 bases lay in between. For the CDR3, the DNA is TGTGCCAGCAGTTACTCGACTATGAAGGCAGGGGCGGAAGTCACCTTC. Its protein is CASSYSTMKAGAEVTF.

The J gene is TRBJ1-4, the V gene TRBV30; a weak D match, TRBD1 (5 bases). The germline gives CDR1 GTSNPN, CDR2 SVGIG (reference sequence). The V end lost 4 bases, the J end lost 6 bases, and 12 bases lay between the germline ends. The CDR3 has 13 amino acids. The CDR3 protein is CAWMGGSDEKLFF. The DNA of the CDR3 is TGTGCCTGGATGGGGGGAAGCGATGAAAAACTGTTTTTT.

This clonotype was picked up a small number of times. V and J are TRBV24-1 and TRBJ2-2; 9 positions agree with TRBD1. The length of the CDR3 is 16 residues. V shed 4 bases, J shed 5 bases, and the junction held 7 bases outside the gene matches. Germline V gives CDR1 KGHDR, CDR2 SFDVKD. The CDR3 DNA is TGTGCCACCAGTGACCCGGGACAGGGATCGACCGGGGAGCTGTTTTTT. Amino acids: CATSDPGQGSTGELFF.

V gene TRBV28 combines with J gene TRBJ2-3; 8 bases align to TRBD1. Losses at the gene ends were 5 bases for V and 5 bases for J; bases not matched to a gene: 6. Per the germline V gene, CDR1 is MDHEN and CDR2 is SYDVKM. The CDR3 has 14 amino acids. The CDR3 loop is CASSPGQAIDTQYF. The CDR3 nucleotides read TGTGCCAGCAGTCCGGGACAGGCGATAGATACGCAGTATTTT.

This clonotype was observed a single time. This chain links TRBV29-1 with TRBJ2-3, with 9 bases that match TRBD2. The germline gives CDR1 SQVTM, CDR2 ANQGSEA. The junction had 11 bases not matched to a gene; V was cut back by 1 base and J by 3 bases. The CDR3 has 17 amino acids. The CDR3 loop is CSVEGLLGLARTDTQYF. Here the CDR3 DNA reads TGCAGCGTTGAAGGTCTACTCGGACTAGCGAGGACAGATACGCAGTATTTT.

The rearrangement uses TRBV5-6 and TRBJ2-7; the D is unclear. Per the germline V gene, CDR1 is SGHDT and CDR2 is YYEEEE. The V and J ends lost 4 bases and 2 bases respectively, with 19 bases between them. The CDR3 is 16 amino acids. CDR3 nucleotides: TGTGCCAGCAGCCCTCTTAGGGCGGTGCGACCCTACGAGCAGTACTTC. Translating gives CASSPLRAVRPYEQYF.

This chain connects TRBV6-5 to TRBJ2-3; 8 bases are a match to TRBD1. Losses at the gene ends were 6 bases for V and 4 bases for J; bases not matched to a gene: 3. Germline V CDR1 and CDR2: MNHEY, SVGAGI. CDR3 length: 13 amino acids. CDR3 protein: CASRQGGPDTQYF. As DNA, the CDR3 is TGTGCCAGCAGACAGGGGGGCCCAGATACGCAGTATTTT.

The chain carries TRBV7-8 and TRBJ1-2; the match to TRBD1 covers 7 bases. Trimming took 1 base from V and 4 from J; bases not matched to a gene: 6. The CDR3 totals 15 residues. Germline lookup yields CDR1 SGHVS and CDR2 FQNEAQ. The CDR3 DNA reads TGTGCCAGCAGCTTAGGGGGCAGGGGGGGCTATGGCTACACCTTC. This gives the protein CASSLGGRGGYGYTF.

The chain joins TRBV18 to TRBJ1-2; 9 bases are a match to TRBD1. The trim removed 5 bases at V and 7 bases at J, leaving 8 bases unmatched. Germline V gene lookup returns CDR1 KGHSH and CDR2 LQKENI. The CDR3 contains 14 residues. CDR3 region: CASSRDRDSGGYTF. CDR3 nucleotide sequence: TGTGCCAGCTCAAGGGACAGGGACTCTGGTGGCTACACCTTC.

The genes are TRBV24-1 and TRBJ2-3, with 7 bases lining up with TRBD2. The J segment lost 8 bases and the V segment lost 1 base, leaving 11 bases of the junction unmatched. Germline V gene data show CDR1 as KGHDR and CDR2 as SFDVKD. The CDR3 length is 16 residues. In DNA form, the CDR3 reads TGTGCCACCAGTGATTTAGGGCTAGCGGAACCGGGTACGCAGTATTTT. Translating it yields CATSDLGLAEPGTQYF.

V and J are TRBV28 and TRBJ2-1; 11 bases match TRBD1. Per the germline V gene, CDR1 is MDHEN and CDR2 is SYDVKM. The CDR3 is 18 residues long. V shed 1 base and J 6 bases; nucleotides not matched to a gene: 11. CDR3 nucleotide sequence: TGTGCCAGCAGTTTATTCCCCACCGGGACAGGGGGGGGCAATGAGCAGTTCTTC. It encodes CASSLFPTGTGGGNEQFF.

V gene TRBV30 combines with J gene TRBJ2-7; 7 nucleotides align to TRBD1. Looked up from germline, CDR1 is GTSNPN and CDR2 is SVGIG (reference sequence). V shed 5 bases and J 0 bases; nucleotides not matched to a gene: 7. The CDR3 has 14 residues. CDR3 sequence: CAWVAGQVSYEQYF. CDR3 in DNA: TGTGCCTGGGTCGCCGGACAGGTCTCCTACGAGCAGTACTTC.

The chain carries TRBV7-2 and TRBJ1-1; the D is unclear. Germline loops: CDR1 SGHTA, CDR2 FQGNSA. The CDR3 sequence is 13 residues long. V was pared by 3 bases and J by 2 bases, with 7 bases between. The CDR3 here is CASSLTRNTEAFF. CDR3 nucleotide sequence: TGTGCCAGCAGCTTGACACGAAACACTGAAGCTTTCTTT. The complete variable domain, with remaining parts taken from reference TRBV7-2 and TRBJ1-1, reads GAGVSQSPSNKVTEKGKDVELRCDPISGHTALYWYRQSLGQGLEFLIYFQGNSAPDKSGLPSDRFSAERTGGSVSTLTIQRTQQEDSAVYLCASSLTRNTEAFFGQGTRLTVV.

This chain uses TRBV12-3 or TRBV12-4 with TRBJ2-1, with TRBD1 identical over 11 bases. This CDR3 comprises 15 residues. The trim removed 6 bases at V and 3 bases at J, leaving 4 bases unmatched. CDR3 in amino acids: CASRTGTGGYNEQFF. For the CDR3, the DNA is TGTGCCAGCAGGACCGGGACAGGGGGCTACAATGAGCAGTTCTTC.

The rearrangement links TRBV6-8 to TRBJ1-2, with a weak D call TRBD1 (5 bases). Germline-derived CDR1 and CDR2 are MNHGY and SAAAGT. The ends were cut back, 7 bases at V and 4 bases at J, with 16 bases in the middle. The CDR3 covers 14 residues. CDR3 sequence reads: CASTSPQGTYGYTF. In DNA, the CDR3 is TGTGCCAGCACTTCGCCGCAGGGTACCTATGGCTACACCTTC.

This chain uses TRBV14 with TRBJ2-1; D unclear. CDR1 is SGHDN, CDR2 FVKESK, per germline. The CDR3 length is 12 residues. The V gene lost 4 bases and the J gene lost 10 bases, with 11 bases spanning the gap. CDR3 protein: CASSPAVWEQFF. The CDR3 DNA is TGTGCCAGCAGCCCCGCGGTTTGGGAGCAGTTCTTC.

The table lists this clonotype with a few counts. V gene TRBV28 combines with J gene TRBJ1-2; 9 nucleotides line up with TRBD1. This CDR3 comprises 13 residues. The ends lost 10 bases at V and 4 bases at J; junction bases unmatched: 7. The germline CDR1 and CDR2 sequences are MDHEN and SYDVKM. In nucleotides, the CDR3 is TGTGCCATCCACAGGGGGCGCCCCTATGGCTACACCTTC. Translation: CAIHRGRPYGYTF.

The chain uses TRBV27 and TRBJ1-3, with D possibly matching TRBD1 (6 bases). Germline loops: CDR1 MNHEY, CDR2 SMNVEV (reference sequence). V was cut by 11 bases and J by 2 bases, with 16 bases left in between. The CDR3 runs to 14 residues. Here the CDR3 reads CASQPGAPGNTIYF. CDR3 nucleotide sequence: TGTGCCTCCCAACCGGGGGCGCCTGGAAACACCATATATTTT.

This chain joins TRBV6-2 or TRBV6-3 and TRBJ1-2; D perhaps matches TRBD1 (5 bases). V was shortened by 2 bases and J by 8 bases, with 12 bases between the two germline ends. Germline-derived CDR1 and CDR2 are MNHEY and SVGEGT. The CDR3 spans 13 residues. CDR3 sequence (DNA): TGTGCCAGCAGTTACCGCGCAGGGACGGGCTACACCTTC. Translation: CASSYRAGTGYTF.